The present T cell receptor (beta chain) was sequenced within a study of cytomegalovirus exposure and HLA in healthy donors. Study-wide points: Among TCR beta chains, those listed as cytomegalovirus-associated numbered under 200. Sequencing probably produced one cluster of sequence variants that were highly shared. In a later analysis, donors in an Asian-associated ancestry cluster reportedly had fewer N-insertions in productive TCRs than the cohort mean.

The PCR made use of 60 Vbeta and 13 Jbeta primers. Clones were sequenced by immunoSEQ multiplex PCR, and TCRdb holds only the in-frame ones, with some missing. The data hold roughly 160,000 clones, with about four fifths observed a single time. The CDR3 covers 14 residues. As for the donors, each was a healthy bone marrow donor. Regarding this clone: Its target is unknown.

V is TRBV21-1 and J is TRBJ2-7; the table's D call of TRBD1 was not tested on the DNA. TRBV21-1 is deemed a pseudogene. This clonotype was obtained from a woman in her 50s in good health and CMV-seronegative. Sequenced: PBMCs. CDR3: CASSEQGIRDEQYF. CDR3 coding DNA: TGTGCCAGCAGCGAACAGGGAATTCGTGACGAGCAGTACTTC.